This entry features one TCR beta chain sequence. This specimen belongs to a study of blood T cell repertoires in COVID-19. Overall study: From T cells, B-cell-depleted T cells, or PBMCs came the material, which was cDNA or gDNA.

Germline CDR1 reads LGHNA; CDR2 reads YSLEER. Losses at the gene ends were 1 base for V and 0 bases for J; bases not matched to a gene: 4. The CDR3 is 18 amino acids. In the authors' workflow: It was from reference gene primer amplification that nucleated cell counts were estimated. Data came from immunoSEQ multiplex PCR; TCRdb stores just in-frame clones and leaves some out. V and J calls and clone size are copied from that table; D and trimming were computed from the DNA. The table shows roughly 180,000 clones, with approximately 91% occurring only once. This TCR was sampled from a man in his 70s with active or convalescent COVID-19. The rearrangement joins TRBV4-3 to TRBJ2-1, with TRBD2 matching over 12 bases. The sequencing input was peripheral blood. Written as DNA, the CDR3 is TGCGCCAGCAGCCAAGTAGGACTAGCGGGAAGCTCCTACAATGAGCAGTTCTTC. Encoded protein: CASSQVGLAGSSYNEQFF.